These 18 T cell receptor beta chains originate from one sample sequenced in a study of blood T cell repertoires in COVID-19. Produced via immunoSEQ multiplex PCR; TCRdb's table is partial and in-frame only. The sample consists of about 150,000 clones, around four fifths of them appearing once. Sequencing input: peripheral blood. The receptors come from a woman at least 80 years old with acute or convalescent COVID-19.

V is TRBV5-1 and J is TRBJ2-3; 9 nucleotides agree with TRBD1. Trimming cost V 4 bases and J 3 bases; bases outside gene matches: 3. Germline V gene data show CDR1 as SGHRS and CDR2 as YFSETQ. The CDR3 consists of 14 residues. CDR3 residues: CASSRGQGTDTQYF. CDR3 nucleotides: TGCGCCAGCAGCCGGGGACAGGGTACAGATACGCAGTATTTT.

This clone has only a few counts. This chain links TRBV19 with TRBJ2-1; 7 nucleotides line up with TRBD1. The CDR3 covers 15 residues. Germline V CDR1 and CDR2: LNHDA, SQIVND (reference sequence). The V segment lost 3 bases and the J segment 5 bases; nucleotides outside the gene matches: 7. CDR3 coding DNA: TGTGCCAGTAGTATTGCACCGGGACAGCACAATGAGCAGTTCTTC. Its protein is CASSIAPGQHNEQFF.

J is TRBJ2-5 and V is TRBV7-3; 8 nucleotides agree with TRBD2. CDR1 is SGHTA and CDR2 is FQGTGA in the germline V gene. The ends lost 5 bases at V and 4 bases at J; junction bases unmatched: 3. There are 13 residues in the CDR3. As DNA, the CDR3 is TGTGCCAGCAGCACTACTAGCGGAGAGACCCAGTACTTC. Translating it yields CASSTTSGETQYF.

The chain recombines TRBV5-1 with TRBJ2-5; 7 nucleotides line up with TRBD1. Germline values: CDR1 SGHRS, CDR2 YFSETQ. This CDR3 region has 14 residues. J lost 7 bases, V lost 2 bases, and 8 bases had no gene match. The CDR3 loop is CASSLFTGDATQYF. CDR3 nucleotides: TGCGCCAGCAGCTTATTTACAGGGGATGCGACCCAGTACTTC.

V is TRBV6-2 or TRBV6-3 and J is TRBJ2-2; no definite D call. In germline, CDR1 is MNHEY, CDR2 SVGEGT. V was pared by 0 bases and J by 5 bases, with 10 bases between. The CDR3 totals 15 residues. The CDR3 DNA reads TGTGCCAGCAGTTACTCGAGTAGATGGACCGGGGAGCTGTTTTTT. Its translation is CASSYSSRWTGELFF.

The chain is built from TRBV6-2 or TRBV6-3 and TRBJ1-5; 10 nucleotides line up with TRBD1. J gave up 8 bases and V 6 bases, and 7 bases lay outside the gene matches. The CDR3 sequence is 14 residues long. Germline V gene data show CDR1 as MNHEY and CDR2 as SVGEGT. DNA for the CDR3: TGTGCCAGCAGCCTGACAGGGGGCGCGGAGCCCCAGCATTTT. Its protein product is CASSLTGGAEPQHF.

The chain employs TRBV7-6 and TRBJ1-3, with 8 nucleotides matching TRBD1. Trimming at V came to 1 base and at J to 0 bases, leaving 5 bases not matched to a gene. The CDR3 runs 17 residues. Per germline, CDR1 SGHVS and CDR2 FNYEAQ. The CDR3 coding sequence is TGTGCCAGCAGCTTAGAAGACAGGGGCTACTCTGGAAACACCATATATTTT. Translation gives CASSLEDRGYSGNTIYF.

The CDR3: CASSLILAGGPDEQFF. The CDR3, as DNA: TGTGCCAGCAGCCTTATTCTAGCGGGAGGGCCAGATGAGCAGTTCTTC. This rearrangement joins TRBV14 to TRBJ2-1; TRBD2 agrees at 12 bases. The CDR3 sequence is 16 residues long. V lost 4 bases, J lost 8 bases, and 9 bases stayed unmatched. Germline CDR1 reads SGHDN; CDR2 reads FVKESK.

This clone was seen just once. J is TRBJ2-1 and V is TRBV30; 8 bases are a match to TRBD1. The junction had 6 bases not matched to a gene; V was cut back by 6 bases and J by 2 bases. Germline CDR1 reads GTSNPN; CDR2 reads SVGIG (reference sequence). This CDR3 region has 14 residues. CDR3 sequence reads: CACKDRVAYNEQFF. The CDR3 nucleotides are TGTGCCTGTAAGGACAGGGTGGCCTACAATGAGCAGTTCTTC.

The V call is TRBV7-9, the J call TRBJ2-7; a possible D gene is TRBD2 (5 bases). The germline gives CDR1 SEHNR, CDR2 FQNEAQ (reference sequence). The CDR3 sequence is 13 residues long. Trimming cost V 5 bases and J 1 base, with 9 bases left between them. The CDR3 is CASSLTRSYEQYF. The CDR3 DNA follows: TGTGCCAGCAGCCTCACTAGGTCCTACGAGCAGTACTTC.

This chain joins TRBV11-2 and TRBJ1-1; D is ambiguous. CDR3 length: 14 residues. Trimming removed 5 bases from V and 4 bases from J, with 14 bases in between. Germline V CDR1 and CDR2: SGHAT, FQNNGV. DNA of the CDR3: TGTGCCAGCAGCCGAAATCCGGGTGGCACTGAAGCTTTCTTT. As protein: CASSRNPGGTEAFF.

This chain joins TRBV4-3 and TRBJ1-1; D uncertain. Trimming pared 0 bases from V and 1 base from J, leaving 9 bases between. Germline values: CDR1 LGHNA, CDR2 YSLEER. The CDR3 is made up of 15 amino acids. CDR3 nucleotides: TGCGCCAGCAGCCAAGAGAGGAGCAGGAACACTGAAGCTTTCTTT. Its translation: CASSQERSRNTEAFF.

The chain carries TRBV3-1 (or the pseudogene TRBV3-2) and TRBJ2-5; 9 nucleotides align to TRBD2. CDR3 length: 16 residues. Germline CDR1 and CDR2: LGHDT and YNNKEL (reference sequence). V shed 4 bases, J shed 5 bases, and the junction held 11 bases outside the gene matches. The CDR3 here is CASSPGGRGGRETQYF. The CDR3 region has the DNA TGTGCCAGCAGCCCCGGCGGGCGGGGGGGCCGCGAGACCCAGTACTTC.

The rearrangement uses TRBV5-1 and TRBJ1-1; D remains ambiguous. In germline, CDR1 is SGHRS, CDR2 YFSETQ. The CDR3 extends over 16 amino acids. Trimming shortened V by 4 bases and J by 1 base, and 17 bases separated the two germline ends. The CDR3 loop is CASSPGSGSRNTEAFF. CDR3 DNA sequence: TGCGCCAGCAGCCCGGGGAGCGGGAGCCGGAACACTGAAGCTTTCTTT.

CDR3 protein: CASSYGQGSVHYTF. The CDR3 region has the DNA TGTGCCAGCAGTTACGGACAGGGCTCAGTGCACTACACCTTC. The chain links TRBV6-2 or TRBV6-3 to TRBJ1-2; 8 bases map to TRBD1. This CDR3 spans 14 amino acids. Germline-derived CDR1 and CDR2 are MNHEY and SVGEGT. The J segment lost 10 bases and the V segment lost 2 bases, leaving 9 bases of the junction unmatched.

This clone was seen only a few times. The chain uses TRBV5-4 and TRBJ2-3; 7 bases line up with TRBD1. The CDR3 is made up of 16 amino acids. Looked up from germline, CDR1 is SGHNT and CDR2 is YYREEE (reference sequence). Losses at the gene ends were 4 bases for V and 0 bases for J; bases not matched to a gene: 8. The chain's CDR3 is CASSDGTAPSTDTQYF. DNA of the CDR3: TGTGCCAGCAGCGATGGGACAGCTCCAAGCACAGATACGCAGTATTTT.

V usage is TRBV6-2 or TRBV6-3 and J usage is TRBJ1-2, with a weak D call TRBD1 (5 bases). The V gene's germline CDR1 is MNHEY and CDR2 SVGEGT. The CDR3 contains 16 residues. Trimming pared 0 bases from V and 4 bases from J, leaving 15 bases between. The CDR3 sequence: CASSYSDSGLLYGYTF. The CDR3 DNA follows: TGTGCCAGCAGTTACTCCGACAGTGGGTTGCTCTATGGCTACACCTTC.

The chain has TRBV11-2 and TRBJ2-1, with 7 bases that match TRBD2. Per germline, CDR1 SGHAT and CDR2 FQNNGV. The V segment lost 8 bases and the J segment 5 bases; nucleotides outside the gene matches: 12. This CDR3 has 15 residues. The CDR3 DNA is TGTGCCAGCCGGGTTCGGGAGGTGGAAAACAATGAGCAGTTCTTC. This gives the protein CASRVREVENNEQFF. Based on the CDR3 plus reference TRBV11-2 and TRBJ2-1, the full variable domain is EAGVAQSPRYKIIEKRQSVAFWCNPISGHATLYWYQQILGQGPKLLIQFQNNGVVDDSQLPKDRFSAERLKGVDSTLKIQPAKLEDSAVYLCASRVREVENNEQFFGPGTRLTVL.